This TCR beta chain was documented in a study of shared T cell receptors in the human thymus. The data were produced by immunoSEQ multiplex PCR, yet TCRdb's version contains in-frame clones alone and is incomplete. This table holds just under 550,000 clones, approximately 80% found once. The same data also contributed to another study, on human thymus T cells. This second study says: The thymus tissue came from resections taken during corrective heart surgery. Repertoires from thymus and blood appeared to show biased V and J gene usage.

The sample taken for sequencing was thymocytes. This sequence originates from a boy less than two years old with a congenital heart defect.

The CDR3 region has the DNA TGTGCCAGCAGGGGACAGGTAATCACCTTC. This translates into CASRGQVITF. The chain recombines TRBV6-5 with TRBJ1-2, with 8 positions matching TRBD1. This CDR3 is built from 10 residues. CDR1 is MNHEY and CDR2 is SVGAGI in the germline V gene. V gave up 6 bases and J gave up 13 bases; unmatched junction bases: 4.